Below, 29 T cell receptor beta chains from the same sample are listed, as sequenced in a study of T cells in women clearing cervical HPV infection. Using immunoSEQ multiplex PCR, the repertoire was profiled, and TCRdb retains in-frame clones only, with some absent. This sample's table has about 40,000 clones. Specimen: blood buffy coat. The receptors here all came from a woman aged 18-70 years with a cervical HPV16 infection that either progressed to CIN3+ or cleared (not recorded which).

A remark on this clone: Read coverage stops 3 residues before the CDR3 terminus; the germline J gene supplies the remainder. This sequence joins TRBV7-6 and TRBJ2-2; D not resolved. V lost 5 bases and J lost 4, with 11 bases in between. The CDR3 sequence is 14 residues long. CDR1 and CDR2 from the germline V gene are SGHVS and FNYEAQ. CDR3 sequence: CASSLPDSTGELFF. The CDR3 bases that were read are TGTGCCAGCAGCCTACCCGACTCCACCGGGGAG.

Turning to this clone: The read terminates 3 residues before the CDR3 end, so the remaining end is supplied by the germline J gene. The chain couples TRBV5-1 to TRBJ1-4; TRBD1 might be the D (6 bases). The CDR3 length is 13 residues. Germline-derived CDR1 and CDR2 are SGHRS and YFSETQ. V was clipped by 2 bases and J by 6 bases, with 8 bases between them. The sequenced CDR3 bases are TGCGCCAGCAGCTTAGGGGGGGATGAAAAA. Translated: CASSLGGDEK. The CDR3 in its entirety is CASSLGGDEKLFF.

With respect to this clone: The sequenced fragment ends 3 residues before the CDR3 boundary, so the rest is inferred from the germline J gene. The chain has TRBV5-4 and TRBJ2-7; 7 bases line up with TRBD1. Germline assignment: CDR1 SGHNT and CDR2 YYREEE (reference sequence). With V trimmed by 7 bases and J by 5 bases, 12 bases remained unmatched. There are 14 residues in the CDR3. The CDR3 bases that were read are TGTGCCAGCGGAAGGGGGCAGACTCGGGACGAG. Translating gives CASGRGQTRDE. The whole CDR3 reads CASGRGQTRDEQYF. Full variable domain (remainder filled in from reference TRBV5-4 and TRBJ2-7): ETGVTQSPTHLIKTRGQQVTLRCSSQSGHNTVSWYQQALGQGPQFIFQYYREEENGRGNFPPRFSGLQFPNYSSELNVNALELDDSALYLCASGRGQTRDEQYFGPGTRLTVT.

As concerns this clone: Coverage ceases 3 residues before the CDR3 finishes, and the germline J gene fills in the end. The rearrangement joins TRBV10-1 to TRBJ2-7; 9 bases agree with TRBD2. From germline, CDR1 is WNHNN and CDR2 SYGVQD (reference sequence). After removal of 1 base from V and 2 bases from J, the junction contained 12 bases not matched to a gene. CDR3 size: 18 residues. The CDR3 DNA, read in part, is TGCGCCAGCAGTGAGTTTTCCGGGACTAGCCATGAGACCTACGAG. It specifies CASSEFSGTSHETYE. The whole CDR3 protein is CASSEFSGTSHETYEQYF.

With respect to this clone: The read terminates 3 residues before the CDR3 end, so the remaining end is supplied by the germline J gene. The chain links TRBV5-1 to TRBJ2-2; TRBD2 aligns across 14 bases. J gave up 2 bases and V 5 bases, and 5 bases lay outside the gene matches. This CDR3 is 17 amino acids long. CDR1 SGHRS and CDR2 YFSETQ come from the germline V gene. CDR3: CASRRTSGRFNTGELFF. CDR3 DNA, as far as it was read: TGCGCCAGCAGGCGGACTAGCGGGAGGTTTAACACCGGGGAG.

For this clone: Read data end 3 residues before the CDR3 end; the end is taken from the germline J gene. The chain recombines TRBV19 with TRBJ1-1; D may be TRBD1 (6 bases). Trimming removed 6 bases at V and 5 bases at J, with 22 bases between. The CDR3 consists of 16 residues. Per the germline V gene, CDR1 is LNHDA and CDR2 is SQIVND (reference sequence). CDR3 bases read: TGTGCCAGTAGCAATCCCTACAGGGTTGCGAGAACTGAA. Residues: CASSNPYRVARTE. In full, the CDR3 reads CASSNPYRVARTEAFF.

Regarding this clone: Coverage ceases 3 residues before the CDR3 finishes, and the germline J gene fills in the end. J is TRBJ2-2 and V is TRBV7-9, with TRBD1 matching 8 bases. Germline trimming cut 4 bases from V and 2 bases from J; bases unmatched to any gene: 3. Germline CDR1 reads SEHNR; CDR2 reads FQNEAQ (reference sequence). The CDR3 sequence is 15 residues long. CDR3 in amino acids: CASSWGQVNTGELFF. The DNA read from the CDR3 is TGTGCCAGCAGCTGGGGACAGGTAAACACCGGGGAG. The full variable domain, its missing parts supplied by reference TRBV7-9 and TRBJ2-2, is DTGVSQNPRHKITKRGQNVTFRCDPISEHNRLYWYRQTLGQGPEFLTYFQNEAQLEKSRLLSDRFSAERPKGSFSTLEIQRTEQGDSAMYLCASSWGQVNTGELFFGEGSRLTVL.

For this clone: The observed sequence ends 3 residues before the CDR3 terminus, with the missing tail filled in from the germline J gene. The gene calls are TRBV7-6 and TRBJ2-3; the match to TRBD2 covers 9 bases. Trimming removed 2 bases from V and 0 bases from J; junction bases left unmatched: 3. The CDR3 covers 16 residues. CDR1 and CDR2 from the germline V gene are SGHVS and FNYEAQ. CDR3 region: CASSLSLAGSTDTQYF. The sequenced part of the CDR3 DNA is TGTGCCAGCAGCTTATCTCTAGCGGGAAGCACAGATACG.

The sequenced part of the CDR3 DNA is TGTGCCAGCAGCTCTTATATCGCGGGAGGC. This encodes CASSSYIAGG. The full CDR3 reads CASSSYIAGGYTF. The genes are TRBV7-2 and TRBJ1-2; D remains ambiguous. The sequence runs out 3 residues before the end of the CDR3; the remainder is reconstructed from the germline J gene. Germline assignment: CDR1 SGHTA and CDR2 FQGNSA. CDR3 length: 13 residues.

Comments on this clone: The read ends 3 residues early relative to the CDR3; the germline J gene fills the gap. The V call is TRBV19, the J call TRBJ1-1; TRBD1 agrees at 10 bases. Germline V gives CDR1 LNHDA, CDR2 SQIVND (reference sequence). The CDR3 has 15 amino acids. The trim removed 5 bases at V and 2 bases at J, leaving 5 bases unmatched. CDR3: CASSPQTGGNTEAFF. CDR3 DNA, as far as it was read: TGTGCCAGTAGTCCCCAGACAGGGGGCAACACTGAA.

Comment on this clone: The CDR3 end falls 3 residues outside the read, so it is completed with the germline J gene. The V gene is TRBV7-9, the J gene TRBJ2-1, with D maybe TRBD2 (7 bases). Trimming removed 3 bases from V and 5 bases from J, with 11 bases in between. Per the germline V gene, CDR1 is SEHNR and CDR2 is FQNEAQ (reference sequence). CDR3 size: 14 residues. The sequenced CDR3 bases are TGTGCCAGCAGCTTCGGGGGGCCTCACAATGAG. This gives the protein CASSFGGPHNE. The whole CDR3 reads CASSFGGPHNEQFF.

In regard to this clone: The CDR3 goes on 3 residues after the read ends, and that part is filled in from the germline J gene. Other DNA sequences from this sample encode an identical CDR3 as well. The gene calls are TRBV10-1 and TRBJ2-3, with TRBD2 as a possible D gene (6 bases). Trimming took off 2 bases at V and 7 bases at J, with 10 bases between the two ends. The germline V gene encodes CDR1 WNHNN and CDR2 SYGVQD (reference sequence). There are 13 residues in the CDR3. CDR3 in amino acids: CASSESGLNTQYF. CDR3 DNA, as far as it was read: TGCGCCAGCAGTGAGAGCGGGTTAAATACG.

Details on this clone: Read data end 3 residues before the CDR3 end; the end is taken from the germline J gene. The V and J genes are TRBV4-1 and TRBJ2-3; D may correspond to TRBD1 or TRBD2 (5 bases each). CDR1 is MGHRA and CDR2 is YSYEKL in the germline V gene. The CDR3 spans 16 residues. Trimming took off 4 bases at V and 2 bases at J, with 16 bases between the two ends. CDR3 DNA, as far as it was read: TGCGCCAGCAGCCCCGGCCGAGGGGAAAACACAGATACG. Protein product: CASSPGRGENTDT. The complete CDR3 sequence is CASSPGRGENTDTQYF.

Notes on this clone: The CDR3 goes on 3 residues after the read ends, and that part is filled in from the germline J gene. The rearrangement joins TRBV7-9 to TRBJ1-2, with 7 bases matching TRBD1. CDR1 SEHNR and CDR2 FQNEAQ come from the germline V gene (reference sequence). The CDR3 contains 13 residues. V lost 2 bases and J lost 5; bases outside the gene matches: 2. The CDR3 bases that were read are TGTGCCAGCAGCTTAAAGGGACAGTATGGC. As protein: CASSLKGQYG. The full CDR3 protein is CASSLKGQYGYTF. Using reference TRBV7-9 and TRBJ1-2 for the parts outside the CDR3, the full variable domain is DTGVSQNPRHKITKRGQNVTFRCDPISEHNRLYWYRQTLGQGPEFLTYFQNEAQLEKSRLLSDRFSAERPKGSFSTLEIQRTEQGDSAMYLCASSLKGQYGYTFGSGTRLTVV.

About this clone: Sequencing ends 3 residues short of the CDR3 end; the germline J gene provides the rest. The chain carries TRBV10-1 and TRBJ1-1; TRBD1 is a possible D gene (6 bases). The V gene lost 5 bases and the J gene lost 1 base, with 14 bases spanning the gap. This CDR3 region has 15 residues. CDR1 is WNHNN and CDR2 is SYGVQD in the germline V gene (reference sequence). The DNA read from the CDR3 is TGCGCCAGCAGTCCTAACAGGGAAGCGAACACTGAA. It is translated as CASSPNREANTE. The CDR3 in its entirety is CASSPNREANTEAFF.

On this clone itself: Sequencing ends 3 residues short of the CDR3 end; the germline J gene provides the rest. The chain carries TRBV6-2 or TRBV6-3 and TRBJ2-2, with a possible D match to TRBD1 (6 bases). CDR1 MNHEY and CDR2 SVGEGT come from the germline V gene. V was cut by 5 bases and J by 3 bases, with 16 bases left in between. The CDR3 consists of 16 residues. The CDR3 bases that were read are TGTGCCAGCAGTGGCGACAGGACGAAGGACACCGGGGAG. It translates to CASSGDRTKDTGE. The full CDR3 is CASSGDRTKDTGELFF.

About this clone itself: Coverage ceases 3 residues before the CDR3 finishes, and the germline J gene fills in the end. This chain joins TRBV12-3 or TRBV12-4 and TRBJ2-2; maybe TRBD2 (6 bases). The CDR3 has 13 amino acids. V lost 6 bases and J 6 bases, leaving 11 bases between the germline ends. CDR3 DNA (partial): TGTGCCAGCAGAAAGACTAGACCCGGGGAG. Protein: CASRKTRPGE. From start to end, the CDR3 is CASRKTRPGELFF.

The CDR3 DNA, read in part, is TGCAGCGTTGATGAACAGGGGCAGACCGCGGATACG. It codes for CSVDEQGQTADT. The complete CDR3 protein is CSVDEQGQTADTQYF. This rearrangement joins TRBV29-1 to TRBJ2-3; 7 bases line up with TRBD1. Coverage ceases 3 residues before the CDR3 finishes, and the germline J gene fills in the end. Germline-derived CDR1 and CDR2 are SQVTM and ANQGSEA. The CDR3 runs to 15 residues. Trimming cost V 3 bases and J 6 bases; bases outside gene matches: 12.

Regarding this clone: The CDR3 end lies 3 residues beyond the end of the read and is filled in from the germline J gene. This chain connects TRBV5-1 to TRBJ2-5; D is perhaps TRBD2 (7 bases). The CDR3 extends over 13 amino acids. V gave up 2 bases and J gave up 5 bases, with 10 bases separating them. The germline CDR1 and CDR2 sequences are SGHRS and YFSETQ. The part of the CDR3 DNA that was read is TGCGCCAGCAGCTTAGGGGGAGGGGAGACC. It encodes CASSLGGGET. The whole CDR3 protein reads CASSLGGGETQYF.

In the case of this clone: The CDR3 end is not reached by the read, which stops 3 residues before it; the germline J gene fills it in. The genes are TRBV12-3 or TRBV12-4 and TRBJ1-1; D ambiguous. Trimming shortened V by 6 bases and J by 7 bases, and 12 bases separated the two germline ends. This CDR3 has 12 residues. CDR3 residues: CASSPTVREAFF. The CDR3 bases that were read are TGTGCCAGCAGCCCTACGGTTCGTGAA.

Remarks on this clone: The read stops 3 residues short of the end of the CDR3; the missing end is completed from the germline J gene. V gene TRBV9 combines with J gene TRBJ2-2; D ambiguous. Germline CDR1 reads SGDLS; CDR2 reads YYNGEE. This CDR3 has 14 residues. V was shortened by 4 bases and J by 2 bases, with 9 bases between the two germline ends. Partial CDR3 DNA: TGTGCCAGCAGCTTGGGCCATAACACCGGGGAG. Its protein is CASSLGHNTGE. The whole CDR3 reads CASSLGHNTGELFF.

Notes on this clone: Read sequence stops 3 residues before the CDR3 end, and the germline J gene provides the missing end. This chain links TRBV6-2 or TRBV6-3 with TRBJ1-4; D is undetermined. V dropped 0 bases and J dropped 0 bases, with 5 bases sitting between them. Germline V gives CDR1 MNHEY, CDR2 SVGEGT. The CDR3 runs 15 residues. Partial CDR3 DNA: TGTGCCAGCAGTTACTCGGCAACAACTAATGAAAAA. It translates to CASSYSATTNEK. The CDR3 reads in full as CASSYSATTNEKLFF.

A remark on this clone: The CDR3 extends 3 residues past the end of the read, so its final part is completed from the germline J gene. This chain uses TRBV20-1 with TRBJ2-5; 11 bases agree with TRBD2. Germline trimming cut 5 bases from V and 2 bases from J; bases unmatched to any gene: 7. Per the germline V gene, CDR1 is DFQATT and CDR2 is SNEGSKA (reference sequence). The CDR3 covers 15 residues. CDR3 sequence: CSAAGLAEPQETQYF. Partial CDR3 DNA: TGCAGTGCTGCGGGACTAGCGGAACCGCAAGAGACC.

With regard to this clone: The read halts 3 residues ahead of the CDR3 end, with the missing end drawn from the germline J gene. J is TRBJ2-5 and V is TRBV19; 7 nucleotides match TRBD1. CDR1 and CDR2 from the germline V gene are LNHDA and SQIVND (reference sequence). J gave up 3 bases and V 9 bases, and 4 bases lay outside the gene matches. The CDR3 has 12 residues. CDR3 DNA, as far as it was read: TGTGCCAGCCGAGGGACAGAAGAGACC. Protein: CASRGTEET. The whole CDR3 region reads CASRGTEETQYF.

Of note for this clone: With the read ending 3 residues before the CDR3 end, the germline J gene is used to fill in that end. J is TRBJ2-2 and V is TRBV5-1; 10 bases agree with TRBD2. This CDR3 is 16 amino acids long. V shed 4 bases and J 1 base; nucleotides not matched to a gene: 4. Germline CDR1 is SGHRS and CDR2 is YFSETQ. The covered CDR3 bases are TGCGCCAGCAGCCCTACTAGCGGGGTGAACACCGGGGAG. It translates to CASSPTSGVNTGE. The whole CDR3 region reads CASSPTSGVNTGELFF. Filled out from reference TRBV5-1 and TRBJ2-2, the complete variable domain reads KAGVTQTPRYLIKTRGQQVTLSCSPISGHRSVSWYQQTPGQGLQFLFEYFSETQRNKGNFPGRFSGRQFSNSRSEMNVSTLELGDSALYLCASSPTSGVNTGELFFGEGSRLTVL.

On this clone: The CDR3 end lies 3 residues beyond the end of the read and is filled in from the germline J gene. The J gene is TRBJ1-1, the V gene TRBV2, with 10 bases that match TRBD1. The length of the CDR3 is 17 residues. V lost 2 bases and J lost 0; bases outside the gene matches: 6. Germline CDR1 reads SNHLY; CDR2 reads FYNNEI. The CDR3 protein is CASSESRDRGLNTEAFF. CDR3 DNA, as far as it was read: TGTGCCAGCAGTGAATCCCGGGACAGGGGACTGAACACTGAA.

A remark on this clone: The sequence runs out 3 residues before the end of the CDR3; the remainder is reconstructed from the germline J gene. The V gene is TRBV7-3, the J gene TRBJ2-5; 8 positions match TRBD2. V lost 5 bases and J lost 4; bases outside the gene matches: 12. This CDR3 has 16 residues. Germline V CDR1 and CDR2: SGHTA, FQGTGA. The sequenced part of the CDR3 DNA is TGTGCCAGCAGCCTTGCGGGGGGTCGGTCCCGAGAGACC. The encoded protein is CASSLAGGRSRET. The whole CDR3 reads CASSLAGGRSRETQYF.

Comments on this clone: The read ends 3 residues before the CDR3 terminus; that terminus is restored from the germline J gene. The chain couples TRBV12-3 or TRBV12-4 to TRBJ2-5, with D perhaps TRBD1 (6 bases). The CDR3 is 14 residues long. Trimming took 2 bases from V and 3 from J, leaving 10 bases between them. The covered CDR3 bases are TGTGCCAGCAGTTTACGCCAGGGGAAAGAGACC. Encoded protein: CASSLRQGKET. The entire CDR3 reads CASSLRQGKETQYF.

A word on this clone: The sequenced fragment ends 3 residues before the CDR3 boundary, so the rest is inferred from the germline J gene. V and J are TRBV2 and TRBJ1-1; D is undetermined. The V gene's germline CDR1 is SNHLY and CDR2 FYNNEI. CDR3 size: 13 residues. V was pared by 1 base and J by 1 base, with 4 bases between. CDR3 loop: CASSEEANTEAFF. The sequenced CDR3 bases are TGTGCCAGCAGTGAAGAGGCGAACACTGAA.